This T cell receptor (beta chain) comes out of a study of blood T cell repertoires in COVID-19. Study overall: COVID-19 samples collected from the United States, Italy and Spain covered acute and convalescent phases. From T cells, B-cell-depleted T cells, or PBMCs came the material, which was cDNA or gDNA.

The junction had 8 bases not matched to a gene; V was cut back by 5 bases and J by 8 bases. The CDR3 has 13 amino acids. Original handling: Amplification with reference gene primers provided the estimates of nucleated cell counts. TCRdb's copy holds only in-frame clones and misses some; the assay was immunoSEQ multiplex PCR. V, J and clone size reflect that table, while D and trimming were determined from the DNA. The data show 80,000 to 95,000 clones, roughly 79% seen once. Sequenced sample: peripheral blood. This receptor was obtained from a woman older than 75 with acute or convalescent COVID-19. This chain uses TRBV12-3 or TRBV12-4 with TRBJ1-2; TRBD1 aligns across 7 bases. This CDR3 reads CASSQGGGNGYTF. The CDR3 DNA follows: TGTGCCAGCAGTCAAGGGGGCGGGAACGGCTACACCTTC.